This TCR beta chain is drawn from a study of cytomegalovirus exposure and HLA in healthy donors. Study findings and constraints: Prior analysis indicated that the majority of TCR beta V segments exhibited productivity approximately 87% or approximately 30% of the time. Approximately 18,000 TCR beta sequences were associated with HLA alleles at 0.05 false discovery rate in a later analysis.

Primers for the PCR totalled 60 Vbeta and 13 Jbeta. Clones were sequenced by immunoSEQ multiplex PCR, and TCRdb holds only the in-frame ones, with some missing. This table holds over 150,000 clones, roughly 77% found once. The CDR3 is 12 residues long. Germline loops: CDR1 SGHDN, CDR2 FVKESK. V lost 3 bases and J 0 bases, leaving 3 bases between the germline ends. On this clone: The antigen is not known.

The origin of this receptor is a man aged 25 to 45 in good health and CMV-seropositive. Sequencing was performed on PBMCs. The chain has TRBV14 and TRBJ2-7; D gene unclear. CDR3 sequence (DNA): TGTGCCAGCAGCCACCTCTCCTACGAGCAGTACTTC. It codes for CASSHLSYEQYF. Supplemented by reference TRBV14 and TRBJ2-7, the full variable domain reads EAGVTQFPSHSVIEKGQTVTLRCDPISGHDNLYWYRRVMGKEIKFLLHFVKESKQDESGMPNNRFLAERTGGTYSTLKVQPAELEDSGVYFCASSHLSYEQYFGPGTRLTVT.